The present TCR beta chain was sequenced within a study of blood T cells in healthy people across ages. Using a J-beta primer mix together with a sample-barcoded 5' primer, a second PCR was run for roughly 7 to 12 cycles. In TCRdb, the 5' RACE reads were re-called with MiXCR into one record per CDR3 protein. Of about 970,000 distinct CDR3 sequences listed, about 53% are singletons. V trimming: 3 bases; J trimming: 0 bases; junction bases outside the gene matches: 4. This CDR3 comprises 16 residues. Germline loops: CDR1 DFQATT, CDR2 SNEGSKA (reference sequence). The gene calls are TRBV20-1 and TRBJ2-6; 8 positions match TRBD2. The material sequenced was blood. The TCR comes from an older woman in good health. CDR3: CSASLSGNSGANVLTF. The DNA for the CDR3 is TGCAGTGCTAGCCTTAGCGGGAACTCTGGGGCCAACGTCCTGACTTTC.